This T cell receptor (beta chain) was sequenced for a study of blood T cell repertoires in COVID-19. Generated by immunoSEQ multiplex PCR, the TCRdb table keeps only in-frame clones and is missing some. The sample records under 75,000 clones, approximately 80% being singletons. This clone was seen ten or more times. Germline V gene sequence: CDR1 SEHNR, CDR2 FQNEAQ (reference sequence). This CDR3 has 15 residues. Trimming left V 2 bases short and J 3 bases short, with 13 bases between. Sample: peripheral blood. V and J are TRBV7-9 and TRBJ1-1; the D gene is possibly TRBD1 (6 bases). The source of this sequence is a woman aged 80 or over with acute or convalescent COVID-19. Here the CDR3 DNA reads TGTGCCAGCAGCTTAACGAGTCCAGGGGACACTGAAGCTTTCTTT. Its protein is CASSLTSPGDTEAFF.